The T cell receptor (beta chain) under discussion was sequenced for a study of cytomegalovirus exposure and HLA in healthy donors. Overall study results and limits: A missense variant in DCLRE1C was later tied to TCR beta V- and J-gene trimming.

This clone has a handful of counts. The antigen is undetermined. PCR used 60 Vbeta primers and 13 Jbeta primers. Some clones are missing from TCRdb's copy, which holds only in-frame ones; the method was immunoSEQ multiplex PCR. In the table there are about 150,000 clones, under 80% of which are singletons. The source material was PBMCs. The receptor was isolated from a woman between 45 and 60 years old in good health and CMV-seropositive.

For the CDR3, the DNA is TGTGCCAGCAGCTTAGATGGGGGACTAGCGGGGGGGTTCTCCACAGATACGCAGTATTTT. This translates into CASSLDGGLAGGFSTDTQYF. The gene calls are TRBV11-2 and TRBJ2-3; TRBD2 matches at 16 bases. The CDR3 length is 20 residues. Trimming removed 0 bases from V and 2 bases from J; junction bases left unmatched: 8. CDR1 is SGHAT, CDR2 FQNNGV, per germline.